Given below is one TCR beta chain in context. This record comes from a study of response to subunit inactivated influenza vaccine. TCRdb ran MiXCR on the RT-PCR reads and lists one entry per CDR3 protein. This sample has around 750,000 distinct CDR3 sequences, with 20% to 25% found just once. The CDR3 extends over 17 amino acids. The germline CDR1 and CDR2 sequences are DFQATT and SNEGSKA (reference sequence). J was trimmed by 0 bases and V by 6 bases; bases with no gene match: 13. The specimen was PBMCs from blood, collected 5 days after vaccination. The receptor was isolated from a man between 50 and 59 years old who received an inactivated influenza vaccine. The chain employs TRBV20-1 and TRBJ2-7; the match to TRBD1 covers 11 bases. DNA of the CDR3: TGCAGTGCCCGCCGACCGGGGACAGGGGGGCCCTCCTACGAGCAGTACTTC. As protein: CSARRPGTGGPSYEQYF.